This T cell receptor beta chain was identified during a study of shared clonotypes between healthy human individuals. TCRdb's table, derived via immunoSEQ multiplex PCR, lists solely in-frame clones and lacks some. The data show around 2.5 million clones, 80% to 95% seen once. The donors, healthy adults who were HIV-negative, had experienced no recent acute infections or vaccinations. Every donor, a Caucasian adult, lived in Nashville, Tennessee. Subsets obtained from CD4+ cells comprised CD45RA+ naive and CD45RA-negative memory cells. CDR3 length: 14 residues. The germline gives CDR1 SEHNR, CDR2 FQNEAQ (reference sequence). Trimming at V came to 3 bases and at J to 6 bases, leaving 6 bases not matched to a gene.

This chain uses TRBV7-9 with TRBJ2-3; 7 nucleotides match TRBD2. The receptor comes from a man between 18 and 35 years old in good health. Some clones in this sample may be carry-over from other donors' samples. The sample comprised naive CD4+ T cells from PBMCs. Subset denoted: CD45RA+ positively selected. DNA of the CDR3: TGTGCCAGCAGCTTCCAGCGGGATAACGATACGCAGTATTTT. Amino acid sequence: CASSFQRDNDTQYF.